The next 17 T cell receptor beta chains were all read from a single sample in a study of OX40 agonist ivuxolimab in advanced cancers. Using immunoSEQ multiplex PCR, the repertoire was profiled, and TCRdb retains in-frame clones only, with some absent. The sample yields 65,000 to 95,000 clones, over 85% seen once. Sequenced here: CD4+ or CD8+ T cells sorted from blood, sampled in a trial of the OX40 agonist ivuxolimab. These receptors all stem from an adult with an advanced solid tumor such as melanoma, head and neck, liver or kidney cancer.

The V call is TRBV6-1, the J call TRBJ1-4; no reliable D call. This CDR3 comprises 15 residues. The ends were cut back, 3 bases at V and 4 bases at J, with 12 bases in the middle. CDR1 and CDR2 (germline): MNHNS, SASEGT. This CDR3 is CASSDPQGYNEKLFF. The CDR3 DNA follows: TGTGCCAGCAGTGACCCCCAAGGGTATAATGAAAAACTGTTTTTT.

The chain is built from TRBV9 and TRBJ2-3; D unresolved. The ends were cut back, 7 bases at V and 4 bases at J, with 13 bases in the middle. Germline CDR1 and CDR2: SGDLS and YYNGEE. The CDR3 spans 13 residues. The CDR3 protein is CASGPPGADTQYF. DNA of the CDR3: TGTGCCAGCGGACCTCCAGGTGCAGATACGCAGTATTTT.

This clone was detected once. The chain is built from TRBV27 and TRBJ1-1; possible D gene TRBD1, 6 bases. The V end was cut by 3 bases, the J end by 6 bases, with 17 bases between. The V gene's germline CDR1 is MNHEY and CDR2 SMNVEV (reference sequence). This CDR3 region has 15 residues. CDR3 in amino acids: CASSFVSQGKPEAFF. CDR3 coding DNA: TGTGCCAGCAGTTTTGTTTCACAGGGTAAGCCTGAAGCTTTCTTT.

The rearrangement joins TRBV27 to TRBJ1-6, with D tentatively TRBD1 (6 bases). Trimming removed 6 bases from V and 8 bases from J, with 14 bases in between. The germline gives CDR1 MNHEY, CDR2 SMNVEV (reference sequence). The CDR3 extends over 14 amino acids. Here the CDR3 DNA reads TGTGCCAGCAGGTTGGGAGGGGGGGATTCACCCCTCCACTTT. Protein: CASRLGGGDSPLHF.

This chain uses TRBV28 with TRBJ2-7; D is undetermined. The germline gives CDR1 MDHEN, CDR2 SYDVKM. The CDR3 contains 12 residues. Trimming cost V 6 bases and J 4 bases, with 10 bases left between them. CDR3 coding DNA: TGTGCCAGCAGCCCTACAGATTACGAGCAGTACTTC. This gives the protein CASSPTDYEQYF. The entire variable domain, with the rest obtained from reference TRBV28 and TRBJ2-7, is as follows: DVKVTQSSRYLVKRTGEKVFLECVQDMDHENMFWYRQDPGLGLRLIYFSYDVKMKEKGDIPEGYSVSREKKERFSLILESASTNQTSMYLCASSPTDYEQYFGPGTRLTVT.

The chain combines TRBV2 with TRBJ2-7; D remains ambiguous. The CDR3 covers 11 residues. V lost 5 bases, J lost 4 bases, and 6 bases lay in between. Germline V gene sequence: CDR1 SNHLY, CDR2 FYNNEI. CDR3 DNA: TGTGCCAGCAGTCGAGAGTACGAGCAGTACTTC. Translating it yields CASSREYEQYF.

The chain employs TRBV28 and TRBJ2-3; 7 bases are a match to TRBD1. The CDR3 runs 14 residues. The junction had 12 bases not matched to a gene; V was cut back by 7 bases and J by 8 bases. Germline V gene data show CDR1 as MDHEN and CDR2 as SYDVKM. The CDR3 nucleotides are TGTGCCAGCACCTTGGACAGGACCTTAGGTACGCAGTATTTT. Amino acids: CASTLDRTLGTQYF.

This rearrangement joins TRBV7-3 to TRBJ2-3; TRBD2 might be the D (6 bases). Per germline, CDR1 SGHTA and CDR2 FQGTGA. The CDR3 runs 14 residues. Trimming removed 6 bases from V and 2 bases from J, with 12 bases in between. The CDR3 is CASSRGLSTDTQYF. CDR3 sequence (DNA): TGTGCCAGCAGTCGCGGACTATCCACAGATACGCAGTATTTT. Drawing the rest from reference TRBV7-3 and TRBJ2-3, the complete variable domain is GAGVSQTPSNKVTEKGKYVELRCDPISGHTALYWYRQSLGQGPEFLIYFQGTGAADDSGLPNDRFFAVRPEGSVSTLKIQRTERGDSAVYLCASSRGLSTDTQYFGPGTRLTVL.

This clone was observed once. CDR3 amino acids: CASSLVAGPYEQYF. The CDR3 nucleotides are TGCGCCAGCAGCTTGGTGGCTGGCCCCTACGAGCAGTACTTC. The genes are TRBV5-1 and TRBJ2-7; D gene ambiguous. Trimming shortened V by 0 bases and J by 2 bases, and 9 bases separated the two germline ends. Germline loops: CDR1 SGHRS, CDR2 YFSETQ. The CDR3 has 14 amino acids.

This sequence joins TRBV5-1 and TRBJ2-7; 11 nucleotides agree with TRBD1. Trimming removed 3 bases from V and 0 bases from J; junction bases left unmatched: 2. There are 15 residues in the CDR3. CDR1 is SGHRS and CDR2 is YFSETQ in the germline V gene. In DNA, the CDR3 is TGCGCCAGCAGCTCGGGACAGGGGGTCTCCTACGAGCAGTACTTC. Translating gives CASSSGQGVSYEQYF.

This rearrangement joins TRBV6-6 to TRBJ2-1, with a weak D call TRBD1 (5 bases). The CDR3 is 12 amino acids. Trimming removed 6 bases from V and 7 bases from J, with 10 bases in between. Looked up from germline, CDR1 is MNHNY and CDR2 is SVGAGI (reference sequence). The CDR3 DNA is TGTGCCAGCAGCTACAGGATAAATGAGCAGTTCTTC. It translates to CASSYRINEQFF.

The CDR3 reads CASRKGVEGYTF. In DNA, the CDR3 is TGTGCCAGCCGCAAAGGGGTTGAGGGCTACACCTTC. J is TRBJ1-2 and V is TRBV6-5, with D possibly TRBD1 on 5 matching bases. Germline loops: CDR1 MNHEY, CDR2 SVGAGI. The CDR3 runs to 12 residues. Trimming stripped 8 bases from V and 8 bases from J, with 15 bases between.

The V and J genes are TRBV5-1 and TRBJ2-7; 7 bases agree with TRBD1. Germline-derived CDR1 and CDR2 are SGHRS and YFSETQ. The length of the CDR3 is 14 residues. The junction had 10 bases not matched to a gene; V was cut back by 3 bases and J by 7 bases. The CDR3 region has the DNA TGCGCCAGCAGCTCGGGACAGACCTTGGAGGAGCAGTACTTC. Protein: CASSSGQTLEEQYF.

The V and J genes are TRBV6-5 and TRBJ2-7; D call uncertain. This CDR3 spans 13 amino acids. V was cut by 0 bases and J by 4 bases, with 7 bases left in between. Germline assignment: CDR1 MNHEY and CDR2 SVGAGI. CDR3 nucleotides: TGTGCCAGCAGTTACTCGAGGTCATACGAGCAGTACTTC. As protein: CASSYSRSYEQYF.

The gene calls are TRBV28 and TRBJ1-5; D may be TRBD1 (6 bases). The V end was cut by 6 bases, the J end by 1 base, with 10 bases between. Germline V CDR1 and CDR2: MDHEN, SYDVKM. The CDR3 sequence is 14 residues long. CDR3 amino acids: CASRARGSNQPQHF. CDR3 in DNA: TGTGCCAGCAGGGCCAGGGGAAGCAATCAGCCCCAGCATTTT.

This chain links TRBV28 with TRBJ2-3; no clear D gene. Germline-derived CDR1 and CDR2 are MDHEN and SYDVKM. Trimming removed 6 bases from V and 3 bases from J, with 4 bases in between. The CDR3 is 11 amino acids. For the CDR3, the DNA is TGTGCCAGCAGGCAGACAGATACGCAGTATTTT. It is translated as CASRQTDTQYF.

The V call is TRBV28, the J call TRBJ2-1; D possibly matches TRBD1 or TRBD2 (5 bases each). The germline gives CDR1 MDHEN, CDR2 SYDVKM. Deletions cut 8 bases from V and 0 bases from J, with 14 bases between. The CDR3 totals 15 residues. The CDR3 coding sequence is TGTGCCAGCGGACGGGCGAGGGGCTCCTACAATGAGCAGTTCTTC. It codes for CASGRARGSYNEQFF.